The 25 T cell receptor beta chains presented below share a single source sample, sequenced in a study of T-cell reconstitution after alpha-beta-depleted transplantation in children. TCRbeta library preparation incorporated unique molecular identifiers. MiXCR, applied by TCRdb to the PCR reads, yields one record per CDR3 protein. The sample has over 85,000 distinct CDR3 sequences, approximately 10% seen once. This sample comprised PBMCs from the stem cell graft donor, obtained from the stem cell graft. These receptors were taken from a human donor who donated a stem cell graft to a child with acute lymphoblastic leukemia.

The table lists this clonotype with many counts. This sequence joins TRBV3-1 and TRBJ2-5, with 9 nucleotides matching TRBD2. CDR1 and CDR2 (germline): LGHDT, YNNKEL (reference sequence). The CDR3 sequence is 14 residues long. The ends lost 4 bases at V and 4 bases at J; junction bases unmatched: 4. CDR3 bases: TGTGCCAGCAGCCGCGGGGGGGGCATAGAGACCCAGTACTTC. This encodes CASSRGGGIETQYF.

This clonotype was recorded at least ten times. The J gene is TRBJ2-7, the V gene TRBV5-1; D is unresolved. The germline CDR1 and CDR2 sequences are SGHRS and YFSETQ. With 0 bases removed from V and 3 bases from J, the gap between germline ends came to 10 bases. This CDR3 is built from 14 residues. This chain's CDR3 is CASSLVAENYEQYF. The CDR3 DNA follows: TGCGCCAGCAGCTTGGTCGCAGAAAACTACGAGCAGTACTTC.

This clonotype occurred many times. The chain couples TRBV12-3 or TRBV12-4 to TRBJ2-1, with TRBD1 matching over 9 bases. Trimming took 6 bases from V and 4 from J; bases not matched to a gene: 4. The CDR3 sequence is 14 residues long. CDR3 bases: TGTGCCAGCAGGCCCGGGACAGGGTACAATGAGCAGTTCTTC. Translation gives CASRPGTGYNEQFF.

To note about this clonotype: With a much larger clone just one base away, this may be a read error. This sequence joins TRBV5-1 and TRBJ2-5; weak D call: TRBD1 (5 bases). The germline CDR1 and CDR2 sequences are SGHRS and YFSETQ. The CDR3 has 13 amino acids. The CDR3 region is CGSRQTLGETQYF. The CDR3 nucleotides are TGCGGCAGCAGACAGACCCTCGGAGAGACCCAGTACTTC.

This clonotype was observed at least ten times. CDR3 protein: CSARDRSSRRHEQYF. CDR3 sequence (DNA): TGCAGTGCTAGAGATCGGAGCAGCCGGAGACACGAGCAGTACTTC. V usage is TRBV20-1 and J usage is TRBJ2-7; D is unresolved. Germline V lookup: CDR1 DFQATT, CDR2 SNEGSKA (reference sequence). The CDR3 is 15 amino acids. V shed 0 bases and J shed 5 bases, with 17 bases lying between them.

The chain uses TRBV7-2 and TRBJ2-1; D gene uncertain. The CDR3 sequence is 13 residues long. The V end was cut by 2 bases, the J end by 8 bases, with 10 bases between. CDR1 SGHTA and CDR2 FQGNSA come from the germline V gene. For the CDR3, the DNA is TGTGCCAGCAGCTTACGCAGAGGCGATGAGCAGTTCTTC. Amino acids: CASSLRRGDEQFF.

This chain joins TRBV9 and TRBJ1-2; a weak D match, TRBD1 (5 bases). There are 14 residues in the CDR3. V dropped 3 bases and J dropped 3 bases, with 12 bases sitting between them. Per the germline V gene, CDR1 is SGDLS and CDR2 is YYNGEE. CDR3 sequence: CASSASMGDYGYTF. CDR3 bases: TGTGCCAGCAGCGCCTCTATGGGGGACTATGGCTACACCTTC.

Ten or more counts support this clonotype. The chain recombines TRBV9 with TRBJ2-3; TRBD1 aligns across 11 bases. Germline lookup yields CDR1 SGDLS and CDR2 YYNGEE. The V segment lost 4 bases and the J segment 3 bases; nucleotides outside the gene matches: 13. CDR3 length equals 18 residues. CDR3 bases: TGTGCCAGCAGCTATCTTATATCCGGGACAGGGGGGACAGATACGCAGTATTTT. Its translation: CASSYLISGTGGTDTQYF.

This clonotype was recorded a few times. The chain is built from TRBV18 and TRBJ2-5, with 9 bases identical to TRBD2. V dropped 2 bases and J dropped 2; count of bases not matched to a gene: 6. Germline V gene data show CDR1 as KGHSH and CDR2 as LQKENI. The CDR3 is made up of 16 amino acids. CDR3 coding DNA: TGTGCCAGCTCACCATCACTAGCGGGCAAGCAAGAGACCCAGTACTTC. Its protein is CASSPSLAGKQETQYF.

This clonotype was seen many times. The rearrangement joins TRBV5-1 to TRBJ2-7, with 12 bases lining up with TRBD2. Unmatched junction bases numbered 4, after V lost 2 bases and J lost 4 bases. CDR3 length: 15 amino acids. Germline V CDR1 and CDR2: SGHRS, YFSETQ. CDR3 coding DNA: TGCGCCAGCAGCTTCACGACTAGCGGGAGTTACGAGCAGTACTTC. Its translation: CASSFTTSGSYEQYF.

This clonotype was detected ten times or more. The chain has TRBV20-1 and TRBJ1-1; 8 bases align to TRBD1. CDR1 DFQATT and CDR2 SNEGSKA come from the germline V gene (reference sequence). V was clipped by 5 bases and J by 5 bases; unmatched bases: 10. The length of the CDR3 is 14 residues. In DNA form, the CDR3 reads TGCAGTGCTGGGGGACAGGCAGGAGGGACTGAAGCTTTCTTT. Its translation is CSAGGQAGGTEAFF.

Many counts were recorded for this clonotype. The chain is built from TRBV20-1 and TRBJ2-7, with D unresolved. The length of the CDR3 is 10 residues. Germline V gives CDR1 DFQATT, CDR2 SNEGSKA (reference sequence). V was cut by 7 bases and J by 7 bases, with 11 bases left in between. The CDR3 bases are TGCAGTGTTTCTGCGGCTGAGCAGTACTTC. Translated, it gives CSVSAAEQYF.

This clonotype was detected ten times or more. The chain joins TRBV20-1 to TRBJ2-7, with TRBD2 identical over 8 bases. The CDR3 length is 13 residues. Germline CDR1 DFQATT, CDR2 SNEGSKA (reference sequence). Trimming cost V 5 bases and J 5 bases; bases outside gene matches: 8. The CDR3 region has the DNA TGCAGTGCTTTAGCGGGGCCCGGGGACGAGCAGTACTTC. Residues: CSALAGPGDEQYF.

This clonotype was detected ten times or more. The chain recombines TRBV10-2 with TRBJ2-1; 10 nucleotides line up with TRBD2. Germline V gene data show CDR1 as WSHSY and CDR2 as SAAADI. The CDR3 has 15 amino acids. V was clipped by 2 bases and J by 3 bases; unmatched bases: 1. The CDR3 nucleotides are TGCGCCAGCAGTGAGACTAGCGGGAACTACAATGAGCAGTTCTTC. Translation: CASSETSGNYNEQFF.

The sample holds many counts of this clonotype. The chain employs TRBV7-2 and TRBJ1-2; D uncertain. V was shortened by 0 bases and J by 4 bases, with 15 bases between the two germline ends. This CDR3 is 16 amino acids long. CDR1 and CDR2 from the germline V gene are SGHTA and FQGNSA. CDR3 amino acids: CASSLASAARAYGYTF. CDR3 bases: TGTGCCAGCAGCTTAGCCTCGGCAGCCCGGGCCTATGGCTACACCTTC.

This clonotype was seen many times. V gene TRBV29-1 combines with J gene TRBJ2-7; 9 bases map to TRBD2. Germline CDR1 SQVTM, CDR2 ANQGSEA. V dropped 0 bases and J dropped 4; count of bases not matched to a gene: 13. The CDR3 sequence is 17 residues long. The CDR3: CSVEDQNAGGNLYEQYF. The DNA for the CDR3 is TGCAGCGTTGAAGATCAGAACGCGGGGGGGAATTTGTACGAGCAGTACTTC.

This clonotype was counted many times. This chain uses TRBV7-2 with TRBJ1-2; 8 positions match TRBD1. From germline, CDR1 is SGHTA and CDR2 FQGNSA. The CDR3 extends over 15 amino acids. The V gene end was trimmed by 4 bases and the J gene end by 3 bases; junction bases not matched to a gene: 7. Here the CDR3 reads CASSSTGAVHYGYTF. The CDR3 DNA reads TGTGCCAGCAGCTCGACAGGGGCAGTTCACTATGGCTACACCTTC.

This clonotype was found many times. The gene calls are TRBV12-3 or TRBV12-4 and TRBJ1-6; a possible D gene is TRBD1 (6 bases). Trimming stripped 6 bases from V and 3 bases from J, with 12 bases between. The CDR3 is made up of 15 amino acids. The CDR3 region is CASSQAGDYNSPLHF. The CDR3 nucleotides read TGTGCCAGCAGCCAGGCAGGGGACTATAATTCACCCCTCCACTTT.

This clonotype occurred many times. This chain uses TRBV7-8 with TRBJ1-2, with D possibly matching TRBD1 (5 bases). The CDR3 has 14 amino acids. Germline lookup yields CDR1 SGHVS and CDR2 FQNEAQ. The V and J ends lost 0 bases and 4 bases respectively, with 9 bases between them. For the CDR3, the DNA is TGTGCCAGCAGCTTAGCGCAAAGGGGCTATGGCTACACCTTC. It is translated as CASSLAQRGYGYTF.

This clonotype has at least ten counts. This chain joins TRBV25-1 and TRBJ2-3; 11 bases are a match to TRBD1. Germline lookup yields CDR1 MGHDK and CDR2 SYGVNS. The length of the CDR3 is 22 residues. V lost 4 bases to trimming and J lost 4 bases; unmatched junction nucleotides: 25. This chain's CDR3 is CASSGPLGDRGTGGVGPDTQYF. CDR3 nucleotide sequence: TGTGCCAGCAGTGGTCCACTAGGGGACAGGGGGACAGGGGGAGTCGGTCCAGATACGCAGTATTTT.

This clonotype was seen many times. The chain carries TRBV6-1 and TRBJ1-3; TRBD1 is a possible D gene (6 bases). Germline V CDR1 and CDR2: MNHNS, SASEGT. V lost 6 bases and J lost 0, with 9 bases in between. The CDR3 runs to 14 residues. This CDR3 is CASRRTASGNTIYF. In DNA form, the CDR3 reads TGTGCCAGCAGGAGGACAGCCTCTGGAAACACCATATATTTT.

Many counts were recorded for this clonotype. The chain joins TRBV7-9 to TRBJ1-3; D ambiguous. V was pared by 5 bases and J by 0 bases, with 11 bases between. In germline, CDR1 is SEHNR, CDR2 FQNEAQ (reference sequence). The CDR3 spans 15 residues. CDR3 bases: TGTGCCAGCAGCGCGGACGCCCGCTCTGGAAACACCATATATTTT. Translated, it gives CASSADARSGNTIYF.

In its sample, this clonotype was seen many times. The chain couples TRBV9 to TRBJ2-7; 8 nucleotides line up with TRBD1. With V trimmed by 0 bases and J by 3 bases, 5 bases remained unmatched. The CDR3 runs 15 residues. The germline V gene encodes CDR1 SGDLS and CDR2 YYNGEE. The CDR3 sequence is CASSVDVTGVYEQYF. CDR3 bases: TGTGCCAGCAGCGTAGATGTGACAGGGGTCTACGAGCAGTACTTC.

Regarding this clonotype: Its ends do not fully match the called genes, so a read error is possible. The chain combines TRBV29-1 with TRBJ2-3; D gene unclear. The germline gives CDR1 SQVTM, CDR2 ANQGSEA. This CDR3 region has 15 residues. The chain's CDR3 is CSVEDPRRALGTQYF. In nucleotides, the CDR3 is TGCAGCGTTGAAGATCCGCGCCGGGCCTTGGGTACGCAGTATTTC.

V gene TRBV6-2 or TRBV6-3 combines with J gene TRBJ1-4; D is perhaps TRBD1 (5 bases). V was shortened by 6 bases and J by 0 bases, with 8 bases between the two germline ends. This CDR3 is built from 14 residues. Germline CDR1 and CDR2: MNHEY and SVGEGT. The CDR3 sequence is CASRDISTNEKLFF. As DNA, the CDR3 is TGTGCCAGCAGGGACATTTCAACTAATGAAAAACTGTTTTTT.